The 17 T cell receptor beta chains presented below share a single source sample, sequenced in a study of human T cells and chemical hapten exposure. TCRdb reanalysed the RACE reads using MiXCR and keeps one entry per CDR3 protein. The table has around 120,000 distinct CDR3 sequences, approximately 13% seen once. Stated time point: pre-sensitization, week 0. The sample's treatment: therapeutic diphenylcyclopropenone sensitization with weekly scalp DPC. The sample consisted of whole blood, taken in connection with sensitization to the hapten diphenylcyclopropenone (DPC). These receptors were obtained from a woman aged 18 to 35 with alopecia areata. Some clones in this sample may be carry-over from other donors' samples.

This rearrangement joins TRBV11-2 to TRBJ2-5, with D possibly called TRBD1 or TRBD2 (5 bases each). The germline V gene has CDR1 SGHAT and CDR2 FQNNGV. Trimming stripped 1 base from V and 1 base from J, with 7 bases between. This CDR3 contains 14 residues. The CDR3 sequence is CASSLGGTQETQYF. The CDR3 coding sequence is TGTGCCAGCAGCTTAGGAGGGACCCAAGAGACCCAGTACTTC.

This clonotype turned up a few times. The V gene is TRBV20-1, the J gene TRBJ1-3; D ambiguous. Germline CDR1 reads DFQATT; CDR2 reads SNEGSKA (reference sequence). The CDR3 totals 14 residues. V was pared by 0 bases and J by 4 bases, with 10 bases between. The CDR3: CSARDRESGNTIYF. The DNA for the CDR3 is TGCAGTGCTAGAGATAGGGAGTCGGGAAACACCATATATTTT.

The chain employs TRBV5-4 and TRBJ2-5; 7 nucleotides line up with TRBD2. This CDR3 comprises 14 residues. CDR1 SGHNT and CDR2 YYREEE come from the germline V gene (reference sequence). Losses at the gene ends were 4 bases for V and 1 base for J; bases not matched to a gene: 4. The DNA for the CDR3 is TGTGCCAGCAGCCAGACTAGCCCCCAAGAGACCCAGTACTTC. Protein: CASSQTSPQETQYF.

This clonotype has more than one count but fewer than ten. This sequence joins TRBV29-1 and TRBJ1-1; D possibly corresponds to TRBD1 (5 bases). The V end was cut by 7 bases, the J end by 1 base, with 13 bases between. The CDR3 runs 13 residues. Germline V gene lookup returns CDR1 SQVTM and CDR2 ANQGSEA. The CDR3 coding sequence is TGCAGCGGGGGGGAAGGATGGAACACTGAAGCTTTCTTT. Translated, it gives CSGGEGWNTEAFF.

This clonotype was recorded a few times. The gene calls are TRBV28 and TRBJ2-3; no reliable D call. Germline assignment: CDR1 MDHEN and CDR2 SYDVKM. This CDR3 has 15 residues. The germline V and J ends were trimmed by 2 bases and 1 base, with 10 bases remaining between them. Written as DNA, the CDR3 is TGTGCCAGCAGTTTAGTGGTCAGTGGCACAGATACGCAGTATTTT. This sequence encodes CASSLVVSGTDTQYF.

For the CDR3, the DNA is TGCAGCGGAGTAAACAGTCATAGCACAGATACGCAGTATTTT. Translation gives CSGVNSHSTDTQYF. The chain combines TRBV29-1 with TRBJ2-3; no firm D call. Germline-derived CDR1 and CDR2 are SQVTM and ANQGSEA. The length of the CDR3 is 14 residues. Trimming removed 7 bases from V and 0 bases from J, with 14 bases in between.

The chain's CDR3 is CASSSGLPADTQYF. The CDR3 DNA follows: TGTGCCAGCAGCTCAGGACTCCCAGCAGATACGCAGTATTTT. The chain is built from TRBV7-6 and TRBJ2-3, with D tentatively TRBD2 (5 bases). Germline V lookup: CDR1 SGHVS, CDR2 FNYEAQ. This CDR3 has 14 residues. Deletions cut 4 bases from V and 4 bases from J, with 12 bases between.

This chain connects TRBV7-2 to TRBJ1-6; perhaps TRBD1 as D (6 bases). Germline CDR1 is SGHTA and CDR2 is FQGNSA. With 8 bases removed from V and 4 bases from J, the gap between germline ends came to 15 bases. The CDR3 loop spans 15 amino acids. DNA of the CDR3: TGTGCCAGCGGGGGCGGACAGACTTATAATTCACCCCTCCACTTT. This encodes CASGGGQTYNSPLHF.

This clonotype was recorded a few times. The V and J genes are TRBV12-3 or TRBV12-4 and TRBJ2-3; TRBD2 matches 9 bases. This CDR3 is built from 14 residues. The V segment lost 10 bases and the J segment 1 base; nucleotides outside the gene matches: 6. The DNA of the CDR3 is TGTGCCACCCATAGCGGGGGTCGCACAGATACGCAGTATTTT. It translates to CATHSGGRTDTQYF.

The CDR3 nucleotides read TGCAGTGCCATCTTCCTGGGACTACAAGAGACCCAGTACTTC. It translates to CSAIFLGLQETQYF. The chain has TRBV20-1 and TRBJ2-5, with 7 bases identical to TRBD2. The ends lost 6 bases at V and 2 bases at J; junction bases unmatched: 9. The germline CDR1 and CDR2 sequences are DFQATT and SNEGSKA (reference sequence). The CDR3 has 14 amino acids.

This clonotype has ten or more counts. The CDR3 DNA follows: TGCAGTGCTAGAGGCGGACAGGAATACTATGGCTACACCTTC. It yields the protein CSARGGQEYYGYTF. V is TRBV20-1 and J is TRBJ1-2; TRBD1 aligns across 7 bases. Germline V gives CDR1 DFQATT, CDR2 SNEGSKA (reference sequence). CDR3 length: 14 amino acids. Germline trimming cut 1 base from V and 3 bases from J; bases unmatched to any gene: 5.

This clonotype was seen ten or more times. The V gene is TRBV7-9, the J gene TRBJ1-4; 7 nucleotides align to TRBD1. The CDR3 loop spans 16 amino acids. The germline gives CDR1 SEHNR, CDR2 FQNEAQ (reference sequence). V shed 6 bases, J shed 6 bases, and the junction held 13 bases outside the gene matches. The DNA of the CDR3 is TGTGCCAGCAGTTGGGACAGCAGGTCCCTTGATGAAAAACTGTTTTTT. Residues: CASSWDSRSLDEKLFF. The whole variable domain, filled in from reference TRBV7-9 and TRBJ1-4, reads DTGVSQNPRHKITKRGQNVTFRCDPISEHNRLYWYRQTLGQGPEFLTYFQNEAQLEKSRLLSDRFSAERPKGSFSTLEIQRTEQGDSAMYLCASSWDSRSLDEKLFFGSGTQLSVL.

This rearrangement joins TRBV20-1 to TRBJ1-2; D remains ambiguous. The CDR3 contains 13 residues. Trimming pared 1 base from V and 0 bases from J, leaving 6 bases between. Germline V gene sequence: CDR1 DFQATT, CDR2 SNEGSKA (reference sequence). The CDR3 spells CSARVASNYGYTF. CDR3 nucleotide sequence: TGCAGTGCTAGAGTCGCTTCTAACTATGGCTACACCTTC.

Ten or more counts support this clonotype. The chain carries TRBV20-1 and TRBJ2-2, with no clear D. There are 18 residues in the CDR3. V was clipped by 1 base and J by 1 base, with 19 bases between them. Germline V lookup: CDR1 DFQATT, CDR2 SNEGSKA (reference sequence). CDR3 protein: CSARVKSMRTLNTGELFF. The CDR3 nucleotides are TGCAGTGCTAGAGTAAAGAGCATGCGAACCTTGAACACCGGGGAGCTGTTTTTT.

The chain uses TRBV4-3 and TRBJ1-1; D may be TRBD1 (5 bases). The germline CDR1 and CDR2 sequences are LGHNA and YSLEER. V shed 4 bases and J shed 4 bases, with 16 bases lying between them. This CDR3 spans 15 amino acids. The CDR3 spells CASSPTGGYGTEAFF. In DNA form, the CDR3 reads TGCGCCAGCAGCCCGACTGGGGGTTACGGCACTGAAGCTTTCTTT.

The CDR3 DNA reads TGTGCCAGCAGCGAATCAATCGACAGGGGAAAAAATTCACCCCTCCACTTT. Protein product: CASSESIDRGKNSPLHF. J is TRBJ1-6 and V is TRBV9, with TRBD1 matching 8 bases. The V gene end was trimmed by 3 bases and the J gene end by 7 bases; junction bases not matched to a gene: 12. The CDR3 has 17 amino acids. Germline V CDR1 and CDR2: SGDLS, YYNGEE.

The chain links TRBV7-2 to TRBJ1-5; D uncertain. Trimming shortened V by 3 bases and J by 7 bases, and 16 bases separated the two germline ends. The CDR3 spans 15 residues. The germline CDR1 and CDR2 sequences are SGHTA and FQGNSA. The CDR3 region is CASSLDGWRFQPQHF. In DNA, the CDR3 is TGTGCCAGCAGCTTGGATGGGTGGAGATTCCAGCCCCAGCATTTT. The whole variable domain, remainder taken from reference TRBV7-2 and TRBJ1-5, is GAGVSQSPSNKVTEKGKDVELRCDPISGHTALYWYRQSLGQGLEFLIYFQGNSAPDKSGLPSDRFSAERTGGSVSTLTIQRTQQEDSAVYLCASSLDGWRFQPQHFGDGTRLSIL.